The 8 T cell receptor beta chains presented below share a single source sample, sequenced in a study of blood T cell repertoires in COVID-19. TCRdb's copy holds only in-frame clones and misses some; the assay was immunoSEQ multiplex PCR. Among 59,000 or so clones listed, roughly 91% were seen once. The source material was peripheral blood. The receptors come from a human donor in a cohort sampled during active COVID-19.

V gene TRBV6-5 combines with J gene TRBJ2-1; 8 bases fit TRBD1. Trimming removed 4 bases from V and 13 bases from J; junction bases left unmatched: 6. CDR3 length equals 12 residues. Germline assignment: CDR1 MNHEY and CDR2 SVGAGI. The CDR3 reads CASSFRTGRQFF. The CDR3 nucleotides read TGTGCCAGCAGTTTTCGGACAGGGCGACAGTTCTTC.

This clone was recorded only once. V gene TRBV5-1 combines with J gene TRBJ2-1; D gene uncertain. CDR3 length: 15 residues. The V and J ends lost 3 bases and 0 bases respectively, with 10 bases between them. Germline values: CDR1 SGHRS, CDR2 YFSETQ. CDR3 protein: CASSSRISSYNEQFF. CDR3 DNA: TGCGCCAGCAGCTCCAGGATAAGCTCCTACAATGAGCAGTTCTTC. Complete variable domain (other parts from reference TRBV5-1 and TRBJ2-1): KAGVTQTPRYLIKTRGQQVTLSCSPISGHRSVSWYQQTPGQGLQFLFEYFSETQRNKGNFPGRFSGRQFSNSRSEMNVSTLELGDSALYLCASSSRISSYNEQFFGPGTRLTVL.

This chain links TRBV9 with TRBJ2-2; 12 bases match TRBD2. The CDR3 loop spans 18 amino acids. Germline V gene lookup returns CDR1 SGDLS and CDR2 YYNGEE. With 4 bases clipped from V and 0 bases from J, the junction kept 7 bases outside the gene matches. In DNA, the CDR3 is TGTGCCAGCAGCTCACTAGCGGGAGGCCTCTCGAACACCGGGGAGCTGTTTTTT. It encodes CASSSLAGGLSNTGELFF. The whole variable domain, filled in from reference TRBV9 and TRBJ2-2, reads DSGVTQTPKHLITATGQRVTLRCSPRSGDLSVYWYQQSLDQGLQFLIQYYNGEERAKGNILERFSAQQFPDLHSELNLSSLELGDSALYFCASSSLAGGLSNTGELFFGEGSRLTVL.

The J gene is TRBJ2-6, the V gene TRBV7-9, with 9 bases fitting TRBD1. V shed 7 bases and J 1 base; nucleotides not matched to a gene: 17. The CDR3 runs 20 residues. Germline CDR1 SEHNR, CDR2 FQNEAQ (reference sequence). The CDR3 bases are TGTGCCAGCAAGTTAAGCCCCGCCGGGACAGGGCTTTCTGGGGCCAACGTCCTGACTTTC. Translated: CASKLSPAGTGLSGANVLTF.

The J gene is TRBJ2-5, the V gene TRBV7-2; TRBD2 matches 15 bases. Germline V gene data show CDR1 as SGHTA and CDR2 as FQGNSA. V trimming: 5 bases; J trimming: 1 base; junction bases outside the gene matches: 2. CDR3 length equals 16 residues. CDR3 bases: TGTGCCAGCAGCACGGGACTAGCGGGAGGCCAAGAGACCCAGTACTTC. Its protein product is CASSTGLAGGQETQYF.

This clone appeared a single time. Here the CDR3 reads CASSLAGLNNEQFF. Here the CDR3 DNA reads TGCGCCAGCAGCCTAGCGGGCCTGAACAATGAGCAGTTCTTC. The chain carries TRBV4-3 and TRBJ2-1, with 7 positions matching TRBD2. The CDR3 loop spans 14 amino acids. CDR1 is LGHNA, CDR2 YSLEER, per germline. The ends lost 4 bases at V and 5 bases at J; junction bases unmatched: 5.

The rearrangement joins TRBV19 to TRBJ2-7; perhaps TRBD1 as D (6 bases). The CDR3 loop spans 15 amino acids. CDR1 LNHDA and CDR2 SQIVND come from the germline V gene (reference sequence). The V gene lost 5 bases and the J gene lost 0 bases, with 14 bases spanning the gap. The CDR3 bases are TGTGCCAGTAGTCCGCAGGGGCGGAGCTCCTACGAGCAGTACTTC. Translating it yields CASSPQGRSSYEQYF.

This clone is a singleton in its sample. The chain employs TRBV5-1 and TRBJ2-3, with a weak D call TRBD1 (5 bases). There are 15 residues in the CDR3. Per germline, CDR1 SGHRS and CDR2 YFSETQ. V lost 0 bases and J lost 3, with 11 bases in between. CDR3 bases: TGCGCCAGCAGCTTGGATGTGGGGCGAACAGATACGCAGTATTTT. It specifies CASSLDVGRTDTQYF.